Listed here are 15 T cell receptor beta chains from one sample, sequenced in a study of CD4 T cells in relation to SARS-CoV-2 and coronaviruses. Using immunoSEQ multiplex PCR, the repertoire was profiled, and TCRdb retains in-frame clones only, with some absent. The sample includes roughly 10,000 clones, 80% to 85% of them seen just once. Before the COVID-19 pandemic, during about 2010-2019, CD4+ T cells were taken from unexposed donors. After roughly 9 days of culture, CD4+ T cells were isolated. The antigens of these receptors remain unknown. The sequenced sample was CD4+ T cells from PBMCs, cultured in vitro. The source is a human donor in good health.

The chain recombines TRBV12-5 with TRBJ2-1; 7 nucleotides line up with TRBD2. V lost 4 bases and J lost 1; bases outside the gene matches: 7. This CDR3 is built from 16 residues. Germline V gene data show CDR1 as LGHNT and CDR2 as FRNRAP. The CDR3 DNA follows: TGTGCTAGTGGTTCTCGGAGCGGGACGTCCTACAATGAGCAGTTCTTC. Protein sequence: CASGSRSGTSYNEQFF.

Written as DNA, the CDR3 is TGCGCCAGCAGCTTGGTGACAGGTCCCTACAATGAGCAGTTCTTC. Its protein product is CASSLVTGPYNEQFF. The chain joins TRBV5-1 to TRBJ2-1; TRBD1 might be the D (6 bases). Germline loops: CDR1 SGHRS, CDR2 YFSETQ. V was cut by 0 bases and J by 2 bases, with 9 bases left in between. The CDR3 runs to 15 residues. The full variable domain, in which reference TRBV5-1 and TRBJ2-1 provide the parts outside the CDR3, is KAGVTQTPRYLIKTRGQQVTLSCSPISGHRSVSWYQQTPGQGLQFLFEYFSETQRNKGNFPGRFSGRQFSNSRSEMNVSTLELGDSALYLCASSLVTGPYNEQFFGPGTRLTVL.

The chain has TRBV9 and TRBJ1-4, with TRBD1 matching over 10 bases. The CDR3 runs 16 residues. The germline V gene encodes CDR1 SGDLS and CDR2 YYNGEE. J gave up 6 bases and V 4 bases, and 9 bases lay outside the gene matches. Here the CDR3 DNA reads TGTGCCAGCAGCCCCAGCGACAGGGGGCGCTATGAAAAACTGTTTTTT. Translated: CASSPSDRGRYEKLFF.

The V and J genes are TRBV6-5 and TRBJ2-3; the D call may be TRBD1 or TRBD2 (5 bases each). The V end was cut by 6 bases, the J end by 0 bases, with 13 bases between. The CDR3 covers 15 residues. Germline CDR1 is MNHEY and CDR2 is SVGAGI. The CDR3 is CASRDYRISTDTQYF. The CDR3 region has the DNA TGTGCCAGCAGAGACTACAGGATTAGCACAGATACGCAGTATTTT.

The CDR3: CASDRAGGRETQYF. CDR3 DNA sequence: TGTGCCAGCGACAGGGCAGGGGGCAGAGAGACCCAGTACTTC. The rearrangement joins TRBV6-5 to TRBJ2-5; 8 bases fit TRBD1. The germline CDR1 and CDR2 sequences are MNHEY and SVGAGI. Unmatched junction bases numbered 9, after V lost 8 bases and J lost 4 bases. The CDR3 runs 14 residues.

This rearrangement joins TRBV21-1 to TRBJ2-7; no DNA check was done on the table's D call, TRBD2. TRBV21-1 is annotated as a pseudogene. CDR3 length equals 16 residues. The CDR3 DNA sequence: TGTGACGCAGCGGACCACAAAAGGGCGGCGAGCTACGAGCAGTACTTC. Translated, it gives CDAADHKRAASYEQYF.

The gene calls are TRBV21-1 and TRBJ1-6; TRBD1, the D gene given by the table, was not confirmed from the DNA. TRBV21-1 counts as a pseudogene. The CDR3 is made up of 14 amino acids. Here the CDR3 DNA reads TGTGCCAGCTATCCCAGGGGAGAGAATTCACCCCTCCACTTT. Protein sequence: CASYPRGENSPLHF.

The chain uses TRBV4-1 and TRBJ2-3, with 11 bases identical to TRBD2. The CDR3 contains 18 residues. CDR1 and CDR2 (germline): MGHRA, YSYEKL. The V gene end was trimmed by 1 base and the J gene end by 6 bases; junction bases not matched to a gene: 12. The CDR3 protein is CASSQGGLAGGGFDTQYF. The CDR3 DNA reads TGCGCCAGCAGCCAAGGAGGCCTAGCGGGAGGTGGATTTGATACGCAGTATTTT.

CDR3 DNA sequence: TGTGCCAGCAGCCAAGGGGCTAACTACGAGCAGTACTTC. Its translation: CASSQGANYEQYF. This chain uses TRBV3-1 (or the pseudogene TRBV3-2) with TRBJ2-7; D is uncertain. The CDR3 spans 13 residues. V was shortened by 1 base and J by 3 bases, with 7 bases between the two germline ends. Germline V gene sequence: CDR1 LGHDT, CDR2 YNNKEL (reference sequence).

V gene TRBV12-3 or TRBV12-4 combines with J gene TRBJ2-5; D is undetermined. The CDR3 is 13 amino acids. Trimming took 3 bases from V and 1 from J, leaving 6 bases between them. CDR3 in DNA: TGTGCCAGCAGTTTGGGCAGCCAAGAGACCCAGTACTTC. This sequence encodes CASSLGSQETQYF.

The chain joins TRBV18 to TRBJ1-4, with D unresolved. Germline V gene lookup returns CDR1 KGHSH and CDR2 LQKENI. The V end was cut by 2 bases, the J end by 4 bases, with 8 bases between. The CDR3 is 14 amino acids. In DNA form, the CDR3 reads TGTGCCAGCTCACCAAGGAAGGGTAATGAAAAACTGTTTTTT. Protein: CASSPRKGNEKLFF.

The chain uses TRBV19 and TRBJ1-1; the D is unclear. In germline, CDR1 is LNHDA, CDR2 SQIVND (reference sequence). This CDR3 region has 13 residues. With 6 bases removed from V and 1 base from J, the gap between germline ends came to 9 bases. The CDR3 nucleotides read TGTGCCAGTAGCACAAATTCGAACACTGAAGCTTTCTTT. It translates to CASSTNSNTEAFF.

This chain uses TRBV7-2 with TRBJ2-2; D call uncertain. Germline V gives CDR1 SGHTA, CDR2 FQGNSA. Trimming took 3 bases from V and 0 from J, leaving 8 bases between them. The CDR3 is made up of 15 amino acids. The chain's CDR3 is CASSFRSSNTGELFF. The DNA for the CDR3 is TGTGCCAGCAGCTTTCGCAGCTCGAACACCGGGGAGCTGTTTTTT.

The rearrangement uses TRBV18 and TRBJ1-6; 10 bases match TRBD1. The germline CDR1 and CDR2 sequences are KGHSH and LQKENI. This CDR3 has 19 amino acids. Trimming removed 3 bases from V and 7 bases from J; junction bases left unmatched: 15. The chain's CDR3 is CASSPAVFRTGGDNSPLHF. Written as DNA, the CDR3 is TGTGCCAGCTCACCCGCAGTATTTCGGACAGGGGGAGACAATTCACCCCTCCACTTT.

This clone was detected a few times. The CDR3 DNA is TGTGCCAGCAGCGAGGGGGGAGGAGGCTACACCTTC. Protein sequence: CASSEGGGGYTF. The chain recombines TRBV7-9 with TRBJ1-2; TRBD1 might be the D (6 bases). The CDR3 covers 12 residues. V was clipped by 5 bases and J by 8 bases, with 12 bases between them. The germline CDR1 and CDR2 sequences are SEHNR and FQNEAQ (reference sequence). Drawing the rest from reference TRBV7-9 and TRBJ1-2, the complete variable domain is DTGVSQNPRHKITKRGQNVTFRCDPISEHNRLYWYRQTLGQGPEFLTYFQNEAQLEKSRLLSDRFSAERPKGSFSTLEIQRTEQGDSAMYLCASSEGGGGYTFGSGTRLTVV.